Presented here are 30 T cell receptor beta chains from one specimen sequenced in a study of radiotherapy plus CTLA-4 blockade in lung cancer. Assay: immunoSEQ multiplex PCR; the TCRdb copy retains only in-frame clones and omits some. The sample yields about 87,000 clones, more than 85% seen once. Here the sequenced sample was peripheral blood, taken from a patient treated with radiotherapy plus ipilimumab. The receptor set was obtained from a human donor with non-small cell lung cancer that progressed on radiotherapy plus ipilimumab.

This rearrangement joins TRBV7-2 to TRBJ1-2, with 7 bases matching TRBD1. Trimming removed 1 base from V and 2 bases from J; junction bases left unmatched: 4. The germline CDR1 and CDR2 sequences are SGHTA and FQGNSA. The CDR3 consists of 15 residues. In DNA, the CDR3 is TGTGCCAGCAGCTTAGGACAGGGAGGGAACTATGGCTACACCTTC. Translated: CASSLGQGGNYGYTF.

The chain couples TRBV2 to TRBJ2-7, with TRBD2 as a possible D gene (7 bases). The CDR3 extends over 14 amino acids. V lost 7 bases and J 0 bases, leaving 13 bases between the germline ends. CDR1 SNHLY and CDR2 FYNNEI come from the germline V gene. The CDR3 loop reads CASMKGGISYEQYF. The CDR3 coding sequence is TGTGCCAGCATGAAGGGGGGGATCTCCTACGAGCAGTACTTC.

The rearrangement links TRBV4-2 to TRBJ1-1; possible D gene TRBD1, 6 bases. CDR3 length: 14 residues. V lost 6 bases to trimming and J lost 1 base, with 12 bases between them. Germline CDR1 and CDR2: LGHNA and YNFKEQ. The CDR3 DNA follows: TGTGCCAGCAGACAGGGCCCACCGAACACTGAAGCTTTCTTT. The encoded protein is CASRQGPPNTEAFF.

The V call is TRBV6-5, the J call TRBJ1-1, with D possibly matching TRBD1 (5 bases). CDR3 length: 13 residues. Germline V gene sequence: CDR1 MNHEY, CDR2 SVGAGI. The V gene lost 5 bases and the J gene lost 1 base, with 8 bases spanning the gap. As DNA, the CDR3 is TGTGCCAGCAGTCGCACAGGGAACACTGAAGCTTTCTTT. Its protein product is CASSRTGNTEAFF.

This chain connects TRBV6-4 to TRBJ1-1; D not resolved. The germline V gene encodes CDR1 MRHNA and CDR2 SNTAGT. The ends were cut back, 6 bases at V and 1 base at J, with 9 bases in the middle. The CDR3 has 13 amino acids. The CDR3 loop is CASSRDSNTEAFF. As DNA, the CDR3 is TGTGCCAGCAGCAGAGACTCGAACACTGAAGCTTTCTTT.

J is TRBJ2-4 and V is TRBV4-3; 10 bases are shared with TRBD2. The germline CDR1 and CDR2 sequences are LGHNA and YSLEER. With V trimmed by 1 base and J by 6 bases, 3 bases remained unmatched. The CDR3 is 15 amino acids. CDR3 nucleotide sequence: TGCGCCAGCAGCCAAGGACTAGCGGGTTTAAACATTCAGTACTTC. Protein: CASSQGLAGLNIQYF.

This clone was seen a handful of times. The CDR3 loop is CASSFSGAKETQYF. The CDR3 DNA reads as TGCGCCAGCAGCTTTAGCGGGGCTAAAGAGACCCAGTACTTC. This chain uses TRBV5-1 with TRBJ2-5, with 8 bases identical to TRBD2. Trimming cost V 2 bases and J 3 bases; bases outside gene matches: 3. In germline, CDR1 is SGHRS, CDR2 YFSETQ. The CDR3 covers 14 residues.

In this sample, this clone turned up once. J is TRBJ1-5 and V is TRBV11-2; 7 bases agree with TRBD1. This CDR3 is built from 15 residues. Unmatched junction bases numbered 9, after V lost 0 bases and J lost 10 bases. The germline V gene has CDR1 SGHAT and CDR2 FQNNGV. CDR3 in DNA: TGTGCCAGCAGCTTAGAATATTCAGGGGGTAGTCCCCAGCATTTT. Protein product: CASSLEYSGGSPQHF.

The CDR3 is CASSATASGAPYNEQFF. As DNA, the CDR3 is TGTGCCAGTAGTGCCACCGCTTCGGGGGCCCCCTACAATGAGCAGTTCTTC. J is TRBJ2-1 and V is TRBV19; D is tentatively TRBD1 or TRBD2 (6 bases each). V lost 5 bases and J 2 bases, leaving 19 bases between the germline ends. CDR1 is LNHDA, CDR2 SQIVND, per germline (reference sequence). The length of the CDR3 is 17 residues.

The J gene is TRBJ2-6, the V gene TRBV9; D remains unclear. The CDR3 loop spans 15 amino acids. Germline CDR1 reads SGDLS; CDR2 reads YYNGEE. Trimming left V 0 bases short and J 1 base short, with 5 bases between. DNA for the CDR3: TGTGCCAGCAGCGTAGCAGGTTCTGGGGCCAACGTCCTGACTTTC. Its protein is CASSVAGSGANVLTF.

The chain couples TRBV6-5 to TRBJ2-2; D ambiguous. Trimming removed 5 bases from V and 7 bases from J, with 5 bases in between. The CDR3 sequence is 11 residues long. Germline CDR1 MNHEY, CDR2 SVGAGI. CDR3 in amino acids: CASSEIGELFF. Written as DNA, the CDR3 is TGTGCCAGCAGTGAGATCGGGGAGCTGTTTTTT.

The rearrangement uses TRBV18 and TRBJ1-5; no reliable D call. Germline CDR1 KGHSH, CDR2 LQKENI. This CDR3 has 16 amino acids. V lost 0 bases and J 3 bases, leaving 12 bases between the germline ends. DNA of the CDR3: TGTGCCAGCTCACCACCGGGTCGCCAGGACAATCAGCCCCAGCATTTT. Translated, it gives CASSPPGRQDNQPQHF.

The chain recombines TRBV7-2 with TRBJ1-4; D might be TRBD1 (6 bases). The CDR3 sequence is 16 residues long. V was pared by 1 base and J by 0 bases, with 9 bases between. Germline CDR1 is SGHTA and CDR2 is FQGNSA. CDR3 loop: CASSLVGQTTNEKLFF. In DNA form, the CDR3 reads TGTGCCAGCAGCTTAGTTGGACAGACAACTAATGAAAAACTGTTTTTT.

The chain is built from TRBV9 and TRBJ1-4; weak D call: TRBD1 (6 bases). V lost 0 bases to trimming and J lost 7 bases, with 10 bases between them. From germline, CDR1 is SGDLS and CDR2 YYNGEE. CDR3 length: 14 residues. CDR3 sequence: CASSVGGQSEKLFF. The DNA of the CDR3 is TGTGCCAGCAGCGTAGGGGGGCAAAGTGAAAAACTGTTTTTT. Based on the CDR3 plus reference TRBV9 and TRBJ1-4, the full variable domain is DSGVTQTPKHLITATGQRVTLRCSPRSGDLSVYWYQQSLDQGLQFLIQYYNGEERAKGNILERFSAQQFPDLHSELNLSSLELGDSALYFCASSVGGQSEKLFFGSGTQLSVL.

V usage is TRBV5-1 and J usage is TRBJ1-1; D remains unclear. Trimming stripped 7 bases from V and 1 base from J, with 14 bases between. Germline V gene sequence: CDR1 SGHRS, CDR2 YFSETQ. The CDR3 runs 14 residues. The CDR3 is CASLPEPGNTEAFF. In nucleotides, the CDR3 is TGCGCCAGCCTGCCTGAGCCCGGGAACACTGAAGCTTTCTTT.

This chain uses TRBV27 with TRBJ2-7; 7 nucleotides agree with TRBD2. Germline lookup yields CDR1 MNHEY and CDR2 SMNVEV (reference sequence). CDR3 size: 15 residues. V lost 2 bases, J lost 0 bases, and 4 bases stayed unmatched. In DNA, the CDR3 is TGTGCCAGCAGTTTAACCGGCGGGGGCTCCTACGAGCAGTACTTC. Translated, it gives CASSLTGGGSYEQYF.

This chain connects TRBV28 to TRBJ2-3, with 9 bases aligning to TRBD1. The germline CDR1 and CDR2 sequences are MDHEN and SYDVKM. CDR3 length: 14 amino acids. The V and J ends lost 4 bases and 4 bases, in that order; junction bases with no gene match: 3. CDR3 coding DNA: TGTGCCAGCAGTTGGACAGGGGTAGCAGATACGCAGTATTTT. Amino acids: CASSWTGVADTQYF.

This clone was picked up one time. The chain joins TRBV27 to TRBJ1-2; perhaps TRBD1 as D (5 bases). V lost 0 bases and J lost 1, with 9 bases in between. This CDR3 region has 15 residues. Germline loops: CDR1 MNHEY, CDR2 SMNVEV (reference sequence). The CDR3 sequence: CASSLSPQGNYGYTF. CDR3 bases: TGTGCCAGCAGTTTATCGCCGCAGGGTAACTATGGCTACACCTTC.

The chain couples TRBV9 to TRBJ2-7, with 10 bases identical to TRBD1. V was clipped by 4 bases and J by 3 bases; unmatched bases: 4. This CDR3 is 14 amino acids long. Germline loops: CDR1 SGDLS, CDR2 YYNGEE. CDR3 in amino acids: CASSLGQGNYEQYF. The CDR3 DNA reads as TGTGCCAGCAGCCTGGGACAGGGGAACTACGAGCAGTACTTC.

The rearrangement uses TRBV5-1 and TRBJ2-7; D may correspond to TRBD1 or TRBD2 (6 bases each). This CDR3 spans 15 amino acids. CDR1 and CDR2 from the germline V gene are SGHRS and YFSETQ. V was clipped by 7 bases and J by 3 bases, with 20 bases between them. CDR3 protein: CASAAGHALDYEQYF. The CDR3 DNA is TGCGCCAGCGCGGCGGGACATGCCCTTGACTACGAGCAGTACTTC.

V gene TRBV27 combines with J gene TRBJ2-2, with 8 bases matching TRBD2. With V trimmed by 6 bases and J by 2 bases, 5 bases remained unmatched. Germline assignment: CDR1 MNHEY and CDR2 SMNVEV (reference sequence). The CDR3 consists of 15 residues. CDR3 protein: CASRSSGRNTGELFF. In DNA form, the CDR3 reads TGTGCCAGCAGGTCTAGCGGGCGTAACACCGGGGAGCTGTTTTTT.

The chain carries TRBV28 and TRBJ1-2; 11 bases fit TRBD1. This CDR3 comprises 15 residues. Germline V gene lookup returns CDR1 MDHEN and CDR2 SYDVKM. The ends lost 2 bases at V and 8 bases at J; junction bases unmatched: 7. The CDR3 is CASSLGGQGERGYTF. CDR3 in DNA: TGTGCCAGCAGTTTAGGGGGACAGGGGGAGAGAGGCTACACCTTC.

V gene TRBV6-5 combines with J gene TRBJ1-4, with TRBD1 identical over 7 bases. This CDR3 region has 15 residues. Germline V gene lookup returns CDR1 MNHEY and CDR2 SVGAGI. V trimming: 2 bases; J trimming: 6 bases; junction bases outside the gene matches: 6. As DNA, the CDR3 is TGTGCCAGCAGTTACCTAGGGGGCCGAGATGAAAAACTGTTTTTT. Translation: CASSYLGGRDEKLFF.

The chain combines TRBV11-3 with TRBJ2-4; D is undetermined. The germline V gene has CDR1 SGHNT and CDR2 YENEEA. Trimming left V 8 bases short and J 7 bases short, with 21 bases between. This CDR3 has 15 residues. The DNA for the CDR3 is TGTGCCAGCTGGGCCTCGGCGACATGGTTGAACATTCAGTACTTC. Translated, it gives CASWASATWLNIQYF.

This rearrangement joins TRBV30 to TRBJ2-2; the match to TRBD1 covers 10 bases. This CDR3 is 15 amino acids long. Germline CDR1 reads GTSNPN; CDR2 reads SVGIG (reference sequence). The junction had 3 bases not matched to a gene; V was cut back by 1 base and J by 4 bases. CDR3: CAWSAGTGATGELFF. The CDR3 nucleotides read TGTGCCTGGAGTGCAGGGACAGGGGCCACCGGGGAGCTGTTTTTT.

J is TRBJ2-5 and V is TRBV7-2, with TRBD2 matching over 10 bases. Looked up from germline, CDR1 is SGHTA and CDR2 is FQGNSA. CDR3 length: 16 amino acids. The ends lost 1 base at V and 0 bases at J; junction bases unmatched: 2. The CDR3 nucleotides read TGTGCCAGCAGCTTAGTAGCGGGAGGACACCAAGAGACCCAGTACTTC. As protein: CASSLVAGGHQETQYF. The whole variable domain, remainder taken from reference TRBV7-2 and TRBJ2-5, is GAGVSQSPSNKVTEKGKDVELRCDPISGHTALYWYRQSLGQGLEFLIYFQGNSAPDKSGLPSDRFSAERTGGSVSTLTIQRTQQEDSAVYLCASSLVAGGHQETQYFGPGTRLLVL.

The rearrangement links TRBV28 to TRBJ1-4; 8 bases match TRBD1. J lost 7 bases, V lost 1 base, and 2 bases had no gene match. The CDR3 is 14 amino acids. CDR1 is MDHEN, CDR2 SYDVKM, per germline. The DNA of the CDR3 is TGTGCCAGCAGTTTATCAGGGGGCTTTGAAAAACTGTTTTTT. Its protein product is CASSLSGGFEKLFF. The whole variable domain, remainder taken from reference TRBV28 and TRBJ1-4, is DVKVTQSSRYLVKRTGEKVFLECVQDMDHENMFWYRQDPGLGLRLIYFSYDVKMKEKGDIPEGYSVSREKKERFSLILESASTNQTSMYLCASSLSGGFEKLFFGSGTQLSVL.

The gene calls are TRBV7-9 and TRBJ1-2; the match to TRBD1 covers 7 bases. The V gene end was trimmed by 1 base and the J gene end by 4 bases; junction bases not matched to a gene: 3. CDR3 length: 14 residues. Germline assignment: CDR1 SEHNR and CDR2 FQNEAQ (reference sequence). The CDR3 coding sequence is TGTGCCAGCAGCTTAGGGACAGGACCCTATGGCTACACCTTC. Translated, it gives CASSLGTGPYGYTF.

The chain combines TRBV27 with TRBJ1-6; D is undetermined. The V and J ends lost 3 bases and 7 bases respectively, with 13 bases between them. Germline CDR1 and CDR2: MNHEY and SMNVEV (reference sequence). The CDR3 covers 15 residues. DNA for the CDR3: TGTGCCAGCAGTTTCCAGTCCAAGCCAAATTCACCCCTCCACTTT. Residues: CASSFQSKPNSPLHF.

The chain links TRBV11-2 to TRBJ2-7, with 10 bases matching TRBD1. The germline V gene encodes CDR1 SGHAT and CDR2 FQNNGV. Unmatched junction bases numbered 10, after V lost 2 bases and J lost 6 bases. The CDR3 spans 16 residues. CDR3 coding DNA: TGTGCCAGCAGCTTAACCGGGACAGGGGCGGGAGTCGAGCAGTACTTC. This codes for CASSLTGTGAGVEQYF.